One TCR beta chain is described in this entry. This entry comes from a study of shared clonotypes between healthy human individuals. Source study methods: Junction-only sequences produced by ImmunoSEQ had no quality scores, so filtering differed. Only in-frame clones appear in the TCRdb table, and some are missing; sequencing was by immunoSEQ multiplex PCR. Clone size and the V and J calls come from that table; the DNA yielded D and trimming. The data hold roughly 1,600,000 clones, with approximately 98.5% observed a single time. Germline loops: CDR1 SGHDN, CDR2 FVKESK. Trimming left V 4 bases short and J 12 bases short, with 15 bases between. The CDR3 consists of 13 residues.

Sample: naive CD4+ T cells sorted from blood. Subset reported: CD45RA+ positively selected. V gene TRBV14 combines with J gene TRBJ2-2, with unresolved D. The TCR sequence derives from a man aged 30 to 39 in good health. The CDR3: CASSPGVPRKLFF. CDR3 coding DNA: TGTGCCAGCAGCCCCGGAGTCCCCCGGAAGCTGTTTTTT.